A single sample is the source of the 30 T cell receptor beta chains below, sequenced in a study of cytomegalovirus exposure and HLA in healthy donors. The study ran its PCR with 60 Vbeta and 13 Jbeta primers. The assay was immunoSEQ multiplex PCR, and TCRdb's table has in-frame clones only and misses some. The sample lists 200,000 to 250,000 clones, 77% occurring once. Sequencing used PBMCs. All receptors come from a woman aged 60-75 years in good health and CMV-seropositive.

This clone has more than one count but fewer than ten. The V and J genes are TRBV5-1 and TRBJ2-2; no firm D call. The CDR3 is made up of 15 amino acids. CDR1 SGHRS and CDR2 YFSETQ come from the germline V gene. V lost 0 bases and J lost 4, with 10 bases in between. The chain's CDR3 is CASSLASAGTGELFF. The CDR3 DNA reads as TGCGCCAGCAGCTTGGCGTCCGCCGGCACCGGGGAGCTGTTTTTT. The full variable domain, completed using reference TRBV5-1 and TRBJ2-2, is KAGVTQTPRYLIKTRGQQVTLSCSPISGHRSVSWYQQTPGQGLQFLFEYFSETQRNKGNFPGRFSGRQFSNSRSEMNVSTLELGDSALYLCASSLASAGTGELFFGEGSRLTVL.

The count of this clone is one. The rearrangement links TRBV6-1 to TRBJ2-3, with D tentatively TRBD2 (6 bases). Per germline, CDR1 MNHNS and CDR2 SASEGT. The V end lost 4 bases, the J end lost 4 bases, and 15 bases lay between the germline ends. The CDR3 loop spans 15 amino acids. The CDR3 here is CASSAASGGPDTQYF. In DNA, the CDR3 is TGTGCCAGCAGTGCGGCGAGCGGAGGGCCAGATACGCAGTATTTT.

The V call is TRBV10-2, the J call TRBJ2-5; 9 bases fit TRBD2. With V trimmed by 5 bases and J by 3 bases, 7 bases remained unmatched. The germline V gene encodes CDR1 WSHSY and CDR2 SAAADI. The CDR3 runs 15 residues. DNA of the CDR3: TGCGCCAGCAGTAATTTGGCGGGAGGGAAAGAGACCCAGTACTTC. Translated, it gives CASSNLAGGKETQYF.

The chain couples TRBV6-1 to TRBJ2-1; D is unresolved. V was trimmed by 11 bases and J by 0 bases, leaving 11 bases between them. The CDR3 length is 13 residues. The V gene's germline CDR1 is MNHNS and CDR2 SASEGT. CDR3 nucleotides: TGTGCCTCCAGAGCGAGCTCCTACAATGAGCAGTTCTTC. Its translation is CASRASSYNEQFF.

The J gene is TRBJ2-1, the V gene TRBV5-1, with D possibly being TRBD1 (5 bases). Germline CDR1 reads SGHRS; CDR2 reads YFSETQ. This CDR3 region has 14 residues. V was pared by 1 base and J by 6 bases, with 11 bases between. The CDR3, as DNA: TGCGCCAGCAGCTTGTCGCAGGGAAGCAATGAGCAGTTCTTC. Translated, it gives CASSLSQGSNEQFF.

V and J are TRBV7-2 and TRBJ1-5, with 7 bases matching TRBD1. In germline, CDR1 is SGHTA, CDR2 FQGNSA. Trimming took 5 bases from V and 4 from J; bases not matched to a gene: 2. This CDR3 is built from 13 residues. The CDR3 sequence: CASSQQGNQPQHF. Here the CDR3 DNA reads TGTGCCAGCAGCCAACAGGGGAATCAGCCCCAGCATTTT.

The chain employs TRBV4-1 and TRBJ1-2; 11 nucleotides line up with TRBD1. With 0 bases clipped from V and 4 bases from J, the junction kept 4 bases outside the gene matches. The CDR3 is 16 residues long. Germline V gene data show CDR1 as MGHRA and CDR2 as YSYEKL. Here the CDR3 reads CASSQDPDRGLYGYTF. CDR3 in DNA: TGCGCCAGCAGCCAAGATCCGGACAGGGGGCTCTATGGCTACACCTTC.

The chain joins TRBV5-1 to TRBJ1-3; 8 positions match TRBD1. CDR3 size: 15 residues. V gave up 0 bases and J gave up 4 bases; unmatched junction bases: 3. The germline V gene encodes CDR1 SGHRS and CDR2 YFSETQ. The CDR3 DNA sequence: TGCGCCAGCAGCTTGGTAGGACAGGGCGGAAACACCATATATTTT. This encodes CASSLVGQGGNTIYF.

The genes are TRBV5-4 and TRBJ2-7; a weak D match, TRBD2 (6 bases). With 3 bases removed from V and 3 bases from J, the gap between germline ends came to 16 bases. The CDR3 runs to 15 residues. Per germline, CDR1 SGHNT and CDR2 YYREEE (reference sequence). In nucleotides, the CDR3 is TGTGCCAGCAGCTCCCCTGGCGGGGCCCTCTACGAGCAGTACTTC. Encoded protein: CASSSPGGALYEQYF.

The rearrangement uses TRBV7-2 and TRBJ1-2; possibly TRBD1 for D (6 bases). V was pared by 8 bases and J by 2 bases, with 12 bases between. The length of the CDR3 is 13 residues. The V gene's germline CDR1 is SGHTA and CDR2 FQGNSA. CDR3 loop: CASGFDRNYGYTF. In nucleotides, the CDR3 is TGTGCCAGCGGATTCGACAGGAACTATGGCTACACCTTC.

The chain joins TRBV5-4 to TRBJ2-4; TRBD1 agrees at 7 bases. This CDR3 spans 14 amino acids. V shed 0 bases and J 4 bases; nucleotides not matched to a gene: 1. Germline V lookup: CDR1 SGHNT, CDR2 YYREEE (reference sequence). Here the CDR3 DNA reads TGTGCCAGCAGCTTGGCGGGACAGAAAAACATTCAGTACTTC. Amino acid sequence: CASSLAGQKNIQYF.

The chain uses TRBV19 and TRBJ1-4; possible D gene TRBD1, 5 bases. This CDR3 has 14 residues. CDR1 is LNHDA and CDR2 is SQIVND in the germline V gene (reference sequence). V shed 9 bases and J shed 4 bases, with 15 bases lying between them. The CDR3 DNA reads as TGTGCCAGCAGGAAACCGGACATTAATGAAAAACTGTTTTTT. As protein: CASRKPDINEKLFF.

This clone was found once. V and J are TRBV25-1 and TRBJ2-5; tentatively, D is TRBD2 (6 bases). The J call may be incorrect, as the DNA end agrees better with TRBJ2-7. Germline V gene data show CDR1 as MGHDK and CDR2 as SYGVNS. CDR3 length: 13 amino acids. The CDR3: CASSFQRRAEQYF. The CDR3 DNA sequence: TGTGCCAGCAGTTTTCAACGGAGGGCCGAGCAGTACTTC.

V is TRBV9 and J is TRBJ1-1; D is unresolved. The CDR3 contains 12 residues. Trimming shortened V by 3 bases and J by 4 bases, and 7 bases separated the two germline ends. Per the germline V gene, CDR1 is SGDLS and CDR2 is YYNGEE. CDR3 residues: CASSAGSTEAFF. In nucleotides, the CDR3 is TGTGCCAGCAGCGCCGGGAGCACTGAAGCTTTCTTT.

This clone showed up just once. This chain links TRBV28 with TRBJ2-1, with TRBD2 matching over 11 bases. CDR3 length: 14 residues. J lost 8 bases, V lost 5 bases, and 5 bases had no gene match. Germline loops: CDR1 MDHEN, CDR2 SYDVKM. In DNA, the CDR3 is TGTGCCAGCAGTCAACTAGCGGGGGTACATGAGCAGTTCTTC. Residues: CASSQLAGVHEQFF.

The rearrangement joins TRBV4-1 to TRBJ1-5, with 7 bases aligning to TRBD1. The CDR3 length is 14 residues. Germline CDR1 MGHRA, CDR2 YSYEKL. Trimming cost V 4 bases and J 4 bases; bases outside gene matches: 4. CDR3 residues: CASSPRQGNQPQHF. In nucleotides, the CDR3 is TGCGCCAGCAGCCCCCGACAGGGTAATCAGCCCCAGCATTTT.

This clone was recorded only once. The rearrangement links TRBV11-2 to TRBJ2-3, with 13 nucleotides matching TRBD2. J lost 4 bases, V lost 2 bases, and 3 bases had no gene match. Germline loops: CDR1 SGHAT, CDR2 FQNNGV. This CDR3 has 16 amino acids. The CDR3 DNA follows: TGTGCCAGCAGCTTAACTAGCGGGGGGGCCGCAGATACGCAGTATTTT. Amino acid sequence: CASSLTSGGAADTQYF.

The chain recombines TRBV6-5 with TRBJ2-5, with a weak D call TRBD2 (6 bases). Looked up from germline, CDR1 is MNHEY and CDR2 is SVGAGI. The CDR3 has 13 residues. With 6 bases removed from V and 9 bases from J, the gap between germline ends came to 17 bases. CDR3 coding DNA: TGTGCCAGCAGCTTTCAGACTAGGCGGGCCCAGTACTTC. This codes for CASSFQTRRAQYF.

The chain combines TRBV11-1 with TRBJ1-5; 8 positions match TRBD1. Trimming cost V 0 bases and J 2 bases; bases outside gene matches: 3. The CDR3 consists of 16 residues. Germline CDR1 SGHAT, CDR2 FQDESV (reference sequence). This CDR3 reads CASSLADRGGNQPQHF. CDR3 DNA: TGTGCCAGCAGCTTAGCCGACAGGGGAGGCAATCAGCCCCAGCATTTT.

The rearrangement links TRBV7-9 to TRBJ1-2, with no clear D. CDR1 and CDR2 (germline): SEHNR, FQNEAQ (reference sequence). V was cut by 0 bases and J by 9 bases, with 11 bases left in between. The length of the CDR3 is 13 residues. The CDR3 sequence is CASSLATPHRYTF. The CDR3 nucleotides are TGTGCCAGCAGCTTAGCCACACCACATCGCTACACCTTC. The full variable domain, in which reference TRBV7-9 and TRBJ1-2 provide the parts outside the CDR3, is DTGVSQNPRHKITKRGQNVTFRCDPISEHNRLYWYRQTLGQGPEFLTYFQNEAQLEKSRLLSDRFSAERPKGSFSTLEIQRTEQGDSAMYLCASSLATPHRYTFGSGTRLTVV.

The J gene is TRBJ1-6, the V gene TRBV6-1, with 9 bases fitting TRBD1. Germline assignment: CDR1 MNHNS and CDR2 SASEGT. The length of the CDR3 is 16 residues. Unmatched junction bases numbered 4, after V lost 4 bases and J lost 3 bases. The CDR3, as DNA: TGTGCCAGCAGTGCTAGGGACAGGGTCTATAATTCACCCCTCCACTTT. Encoded protein: CASSARDRVYNSPLHF.

The chain couples TRBV7-9 to TRBJ1-6, with 9 bases that match TRBD1. Per the germline V gene, CDR1 is SEHNR and CDR2 is FQNEAQ (reference sequence). Losses at the gene ends were 6 bases for V and 9 bases for J; bases not matched to a gene: 6. The CDR3 has 14 amino acids. The CDR3 DNA sequence: TGTGCCAGCAGTGAGGGACAGGGCTCTTCACCCCTCCACTTT. Translating it yields CASSEGQGSSPLHF.

V is TRBV2 and J is TRBJ2-7; tentatively, D is TRBD2 (7 bases). Germline loops: CDR1 SNHLY, CDR2 FYNNEI. V dropped 8 bases and J dropped 1 base, with 12 bases sitting between them. The CDR3 is made up of 13 amino acids. The CDR3: CASVGGGSYEQYF. CDR3 in DNA: TGTGCCAGCGTGGGAGGGGGGTCCTACGAGCAGTACTTC.

J is TRBJ2-3 and V is TRBV29-1; a possible D gene is TRBD2 (6 bases). V gave up 8 bases and J gave up 0 bases, with 9 bases separating them. Germline CDR1 SQVTM, CDR2 ANQGSEA. This CDR3 comprises 12 residues. Here the CDR3 reads CSSSVSTDTQYF. CDR3 bases: TGCAGCTCTAGCGTTAGCACAGATACGCAGTATTTT.

This chain uses TRBV7-9 with TRBJ1-4; D uncertain. The CDR3 runs to 13 residues. V lost 1 base to trimming and J lost 8 bases, with 8 bases between them. The V gene's germline CDR1 is SEHNR and CDR2 FQNEAQ (reference sequence). CDR3 bases: TGTGCCAGCAGCTTAGAGTTCGCGGAAAAACTGTTTTTT. Protein: CASSLEFAEKLFF.

The chain employs TRBV5-4 and TRBJ1-5, with 10 nucleotides matching TRBD1. After removal of 5 bases from V and 6 bases from J, the junction contained 8 bases not matched to a gene. Germline CDR1 SGHNT, CDR2 YYREEE (reference sequence). The CDR3 contains 15 residues. The CDR3, as DNA: TGTGCCAGCAGTTCCGGGACAGGGGCTACTCAGCCCCAGCATTTT. This encodes CASSSGTGATQPQHF.

V usage is TRBV18 and J usage is TRBJ2-7; TRBD2 matches 13 bases. The CDR3 is 16 amino acids. V gave up 3 bases and J gave up 0 bases; unmatched junction bases: 2. CDR1 is KGHSH and CDR2 is LQKENI in the germline V gene. CDR3 in amino acids: CASSPGLAGSSYEQYF. The DNA of the CDR3 is TGTGCCAGCTCACCGGGACTAGCGGGAAGCTCCTACGAGCAGTACTTC.

This clone was found a few times. At one end the junction does not follow the germline gene, possibly because of a read error. V gene TRBV5-4 combines with J gene TRBJ1-1; D perhaps matches TRBD1 (5 bases). This CDR3 is 13 amino acids long. From germline, CDR1 is SGHNT and CDR2 YYREEE (reference sequence). The CDR3 loop is CASTLDMNTEAFF. For the CDR3, the DNA is TGTGCCAGCACCTTGGACATGAACACTGAAGCTTTCTTT.

The chain employs TRBV11-2 and TRBJ1-2; D uncertain. This CDR3 is 15 amino acids long. Germline CDR1 is SGHAT and CDR2 is FQNNGV. V was clipped by 1 base and J by 8 bases, with 17 bases between them. The CDR3 loop reads CASSLGGLSGRGYTF. The CDR3 DNA follows: TGTGCCAGCAGCTTAGGTGGACTCTCTGGTCGAGGCTACACCTTC.

The chain is built from TRBV12-5 and TRBJ1-6; D might be TRBD1 (6 bases). The CDR3 covers 15 residues. V lost 0 bases and J lost 7, with 10 bases in between. Germline CDR1 is LGHNT and CDR2 is FRNRAP. CDR3 protein: CASGLVRGQNSPLHF. The DNA for the CDR3 is TGTGCTAGTGGTTTGGTACGTGGACAGAATTCACCCCTCCACTTT.